These 28 T cell receptor beta chains were all obtained from the same sample, sequenced in a study of T cells in placental villitis. The immunoSEQ assay was v4. The repertoire was sequenced with immunoSEQ multiplex PCR; TCRdb's copy has only in-frame clones and lacks some. Among 510 or so clones listed, 95% to 98% were seen once. The sequencing input was placental tissue containing maternal and fetal cells. These receptors were taken from a human donor in good health; the placental T cells may come from both mother and fetus.

CDR3 sequence (DNA): TGTGCCAGCAGTGGGGAGAGGACTCAGCAGTTCTTC. Its translation is CASSGERTQQFF. V gene TRBV25-1 combines with J gene TRBJ2-1; possible D gene TRBD2, 5 bases. Germline lookup yields CDR1 MGHDK and CDR2 SYGVNS. V lost 4 bases and J 11 bases, leaving 12 bases between the germline ends. This CDR3 has 12 residues.

The chain has TRBV7-2 and TRBJ2-7; D ambiguous. CDR3 size: 15 residues. Germline CDR1 reads SGHTA; CDR2 reads FQGNSA. V gave up 2 bases and J gave up 0 bases, with 11 bases separating them. Here the CDR3 DNA reads TGTGCCAGCAGCTTACTGGGCGGATTCTCCTACGAGCAGTACTTC. Translated: CASSLLGGFSYEQYF.

This chain connects TRBV19 to TRBJ2-7; TRBD1 agrees at 7 bases. The length of the CDR3 is 15 residues. V shed 4 bases, J shed 4 bases, and the junction held 10 bases outside the gene matches. In germline, CDR1 is LNHDA, CDR2 SQIVND (reference sequence). In DNA, the CDR3 is TGTGCCAGTAGTACCGCCGACAGGGAGTTTTACGAGCAGTACTTC. Translated, it gives CASSTADREFYEQYF.

The chain uses TRBV7-2 and TRBJ2-3; D could derive from TRBD1 or TRBD2 (5 bases each). Trimming stripped 5 bases from V and 0 bases from J, with 15 bases between. This CDR3 region has 16 residues. Germline V CDR1 and CDR2: SGHTA, FQGNSA. Here the CDR3 DNA reads TGTGCCAGCAGCCCAAGGGGCCGGACTAGCACAGATACGCAGTATTTT. Amino acids: CASSPRGRTSTDTQYF.

The gene calls are TRBV7-2 and TRBJ2-5; D is ambiguous. CDR1 and CDR2 (germline): SGHTA, FQGNSA. Trimming pared 1 base from V and 4 bases from J, leaving 16 bases between. The CDR3 runs to 16 residues. The CDR3 bases are TGTGCCAGCAGCTTAGGGTCAGCTACCTTTCTAGAGACCCAGTACTTC. This gives the protein CASSLGSATFLETQYF.

The J gene is TRBJ2-3, the V gene TRBV18, with D possibly matching TRBD2 (5 bases). The germline V gene has CDR1 KGHSH and CDR2 LQKENI. V was shortened by 3 bases and J by 1 base, with 8 bases between the two germline ends. The CDR3 runs 14 residues. In DNA, the CDR3 is TGTGCCAGCTCACCCTCGAGGGGCACAGATACGCAGTATTTT. It is translated as CASSPSRGTDTQYF.

This chain uses TRBV9 with TRBJ1-1; D might be TRBD1 (5 bases). Trimming cost V 0 bases and J 0 bases, with 9 bases left between them. This CDR3 is 15 amino acids long. Germline CDR1 reads SGDLS; CDR2 reads YYNGEE. The CDR3 reads CASSVVGGMNTEAFF. The CDR3 DNA sequence: TGTGCCAGCAGCGTAGTTGGGGGGATGAACACTGAAGCTTTCTTT.

This clone was recorded once. The V call is TRBV7-9, the J call TRBJ1-2; D perhaps matches TRBD1 (6 bases). CDR1 is SEHNR and CDR2 is FQNEAQ in the germline V gene (reference sequence). CDR3 size: 15 residues. Trimming removed 1 base from V and 3 bases from J, with 12 bases in between. The CDR3 region is CASSLGNREDYGYTF. The CDR3 DNA is TGTGCCAGCAGCTTAGGAAACAGGGAGGACTATGGCTACACCTTC.

The genes are TRBV14 and TRBJ2-2; a weak D match, TRBD1 (5 bases). V lost 4 bases to trimming and J lost 1 base, with 13 bases between them. This CDR3 is 16 amino acids long. Germline V gene data show CDR1 as SGHDN and CDR2 as FVKESK. CDR3 in DNA: TGTGCCAGCAGCCTGGTTGGGCAGGGGAACACCGGGGAGCTGTTTTTT. This translates into CASSLVGQGNTGELFF.

The chain combines TRBV11-2 with TRBJ2-2; 8 bases map to TRBD1. The J segment lost 7 bases and the V segment lost 5 bases, leaving 9 bases of the junction unmatched. The CDR3 has 15 residues. Looked up from germline, CDR1 is SGHAT and CDR2 is FQNNGV. CDR3 in DNA: TGTGCCAGCAGCCCCAACGACAGGGGAGGCGGGGAGCTGTTTTTT. Translation: CASSPNDRGGGELFF.

The gene calls are TRBV30 and TRBJ1-3; the D is unclear. The germline CDR1 and CDR2 sequences are GTSNPN and SVGIG (reference sequence). V was cut by 5 bases and J by 0 bases, with 8 bases left in between. The CDR3 consists of 13 residues. The CDR3 reads CAWGPSSGNTIYF. The DNA of the CDR3 is TGTGCCTGGGGACCGAGCTCTGGAAACACCATATATTTT.

The rearrangement joins TRBV21-1 to TRBJ2-4. TRBV21-1 is noted as a pseudogene. The CDR3 consists of 17 residues. The CDR3 region is CASSTAIATAKKNIQYF. The CDR3 nucleotides are TGTGCCAGCAGTACCGCTATAGCTACAGCAAAGAAAAACATTCAGTACTTC.

This sequence joins TRBV10-2 and TRBJ1-1, with TRBD1 as a possible D gene (5 bases). The CDR3 contains 16 residues. V was clipped by 7 bases and J by 1 base, with 19 bases between them. Germline V CDR1 and CDR2: WSHSY, SAAADI. CDR3 coding DNA: TGCGCCAGCAAGAGAGGGGAGGGCGCCGGGAACACTGAAGCTTTCTTT. The encoded protein is CASKRGEGAGNTEAFF.

This chain connects TRBV9 to TRBJ1-1; D is undetermined. The CDR3 contains 14 residues. V was trimmed by 4 bases and J by 3 bases, leaving 13 bases between them. Germline V gene sequence: CDR1 SGDLS, CDR2 YYNGEE. The CDR3 sequence: CASSPGGYDTEAFF. For the CDR3, the DNA is TGTGCCAGCAGCCCCGGAGGTTATGACACTGAAGCTTTCTTT.

The chain is built from TRBV4-3 and TRBJ1-6; 9 nucleotides match TRBD1. After removal of 4 bases from V and 9 bases from J, the junction contained 4 bases not matched to a gene. This CDR3 comprises 14 residues. The germline gives CDR1 LGHNA, CDR2 YSLEER. The CDR3 spells CASSPDRGISPLHF. In DNA, the CDR3 is TGCGCCAGCAGCCCAGACAGGGGGATTTCACCCCTCCACTTT.

This chain uses TRBV7-9 with TRBJ1-2; TRBD1 might be the D (5 bases). The V end was cut by 5 bases, the J end by 1 base, with 14 bases between. This CDR3 is built from 15 residues. CDR1 and CDR2 (germline): SEHNR, FQNEAQ (reference sequence). The CDR3 sequence: CASSPKRDYNYGYTF. DNA for the CDR3: TGTGCCAGCAGCCCGAAAAGGGACTATAACTATGGCTACACCTTC.

This chain uses TRBV29-1 with TRBJ2-1, with D unclear. V was clipped by 7 bases and J by 0 bases, with 10 bases between them. In germline, CDR1 is SQVTM, CDR2 ANQGSEA. This CDR3 region has 13 residues. CDR3 protein: CSALMSSYNEQFF. The CDR3, as DNA: TGCAGCGCCCTCATGAGCTCCTACAATGAGCAGTTCTTC.

The chain combines TRBV15 with TRBJ1-5; no clear D. Trimming took off 3 bases at V and 3 bases at J, with 15 bases between the two ends. CDR1 is LNHNV, CDR2 YYDKDF, per germline (reference sequence). The CDR3 is 16 residues long. CDR3 DNA sequence: TGTGCCACCAGCAGCGCCATGATTCGACACAATCAGCCCCAGCATTTT. Translated: CATSSAMIRHNQPQHF.

A single count supports this clone. V and J are TRBV5-4 and TRBJ2-4, with TRBD2 matching 11 bases. This CDR3 is built from 16 residues. The V and J ends lost 3 bases and 4 bases, in that order; junction bases with no gene match: 6. The germline V gene encodes CDR1 SGHNT and CDR2 YYREEE (reference sequence). CDR3 DNA: TGTGCCAGCAGCTCGGGACTAGCGGAGGGAAAAAACATTCAGTACTTC. Translating gives CASSSGLAEGKNIQYF.

The V call is TRBV3-1 (or the pseudogene TRBV3-2), the J call TRBJ1-1; D not certain. Germline V CDR1 and CDR2: LGHDT, YNNKEL (reference sequence). CDR3 size: 15 residues. Trimming cost V 0 bases and J 6 bases, with 14 bases left between them. CDR3 sequence: CASSQDPPPAAEAFF. In DNA form, the CDR3 reads TGTGCCAGCAGCCAAGATCCCCCCCCGGCTGCTGAAGCTTTCTTT.

The J gene is TRBJ2-7, the V gene TRBV21-1; the D call of TRBD1 is as the table states it, not checked on the DNA. TRBV21-1 has pseudogene status. The CDR3 loop spans 15 amino acids. CDR3 DNA sequence: TGTGCCAGCAGCACCTGGGACAGCGAGGGCTACGAGCAGTACGTC. This translates into CASSTWDSEGYEQYV.

The V call is TRBV5-4, the J call TRBJ2-3; D not resolved. V dropped 3 bases and J dropped 7 bases, with 6 bases sitting between them. This CDR3 has 11 residues. Germline V gene lookup returns CDR1 SGHNT and CDR2 YYREEE (reference sequence). The CDR3 protein is CASSSTNTQYF. DNA for the CDR3: TGTGCCAGCAGCTCAACCAATACGCAGTATTTT.

The chain couples TRBV4-3 to TRBJ2-3, with D tentatively TRBD1 (6 bases). Per germline, CDR1 LGHNA and CDR2 YSLEER. CDR3 size: 17 residues. Between the trimmed V and J ends, which lost 1 base and 5 bases, there was a span of 19 bases. The CDR3 protein is CASSQGGWGPARDTQYF. Written as DNA, the CDR3 is TGCGCCAGCAGCCAAGGGGGGTGGGGGCCCGCTAGAGATACGCAGTATTTT.

This chain links TRBV18 with TRBJ1-1, with D unclear. This CDR3 is 13 amino acids long. Trimming pared 2 bases from V and 5 bases from J, leaving 9 bases between. Germline V CDR1 and CDR2: KGHSH, LQKENI. CDR3 region: CASSPGGWTEAFF. The CDR3 DNA reads TGTGCCAGCTCACCAGGAGGCTGGACTGAAGCTTTCTTT. The complete variable domain, with remaining parts taken from reference TRBV18 and TRBJ1-1, reads NAGVMQNPRHLVRRRGQEARLRCSPMKGHSHVYWYRQLPEEGLKFMVYLQKENIIDESGMPKERFSAEFPKEGPSILRIQQVVRGDSAAYFCASSPGGWTEAFFGQGTRLTVV.

This sequence joins TRBV29-1 and TRBJ1-1; 9 positions match TRBD1. V shed 7 bases, J shed 4 bases, and the junction held 7 bases outside the gene matches. From germline, CDR1 is SQVTM and CDR2 ANQGSEA. The length of the CDR3 is 13 residues. CDR3 amino acids: CSARQGGGTEAFF. The CDR3 nucleotides read TGCAGCGCAAGACAGGGGGGAGGCACTGAAGCTTTCTTT.

CDR3 DNA: TGCGCCAGCAGCTTGGGCGGGGGCATCGGGAACACTGAAGCTTTCTTT. Its translation is CASSLGGGIGNTEAFF. The chain has TRBV5-1 and TRBJ1-1, with D tentatively TRBD1 (6 bases). There are 16 residues in the CDR3. Germline CDR1 is SGHRS and CDR2 is YFSETQ. The ends were cut back, 0 bases at V and 1 base at J, with 13 bases in the middle.

The chain joins TRBV18 to TRBJ1-2; D is uncertain. Trimming removed 4 bases from V and 4 bases from J, with 19 bases in between. In germline, CDR1 is KGHSH, CDR2 LQKENI. The CDR3 is 16 amino acids. The CDR3 here is CASSRSPGERTYGYTF. The CDR3 DNA follows: TGTGCCAGCTCACGGAGCCCCGGAGAGCGGACCTATGGCTACACCTTC.

A single count supports this clone. The J gene is TRBJ2-1, the V gene TRBV18; 7 bases align to TRBD2. Trimming at V came to 1 base and at J to 0 bases, leaving 3 bases not matched to a gene. Per the germline V gene, CDR1 is KGHSH and CDR2 is LQKENI. This CDR3 is built from 16 residues. For the CDR3, the DNA is TGTGCCAGCTCACCACGGGCTAGCGGCTCCTACAATGAGCAGTTCTTC. Translation gives CASSPRASGSYNEQFF.